This TCR beta chain was captured in a study of post-analysis software for immune sequencing data. Study details: Relapsing-remitting, secondary progressive and progressive-relapsing forms made up the multiple sclerosis disease courses.

Germline CDR1 SGHRS, CDR2 YFSETQ. The CDR3 is 16 residues long. Trimming at V came to 0 bases and at J to 11 bases, leaving 9 bases not matched to a gene. This clonotype was seen more than once but under ten times. Its specificity is unknown. Overall study findings and caveats: Included in a set of five TRBV segments more frequent in patients than controls were TRBV5-6, TRBV5-1 and TRBV20-1. Strong co-clustering by F measure was evident for samples that had been prepared in the same batch. Normalized Chao1 diversity in multiple sclerosis patients fell significantly below that of controls.

Unique molecular identifiers were carried by the TCR beta cDNA libraries. T cells numbering about 0.95 to 11 million gave rise to some 500,000 cDNA molecules. TCRdb re-called the PCR reads with MiXCR, one entry per CDR3 protein. The sample has over 250,000 distinct CDR3 sequences, 30% to 45% seen once. Input material: blood. The receptor's source is a girl aged 10 to 17 with multiple sclerosis. This rearrangement joins TRBV5-1 to TRBJ2-5; 14 bases match TRBD2. Here the CDR3 reads CASSLGGLAGDAEQYF. CDR3 coding DNA: TGCGCCAGCAGCTTGGGGGGACTAGCGGGAGACGCGGAGCAGTACTTC.